Below, 12 T cell receptor beta chains from the same sample are listed, as sequenced in a study of blood T cell repertoires in COVID-19. Sequencing used immunoSEQ multiplex PCR; TCRdb keeps in-frame clones, though not all of them. The sample has about 230,000 clones, approximately 84% seen once. Sequencing was carried out using peripheral blood. The receptors stem from a man aged 50-60 years with active or convalescent COVID-19.

The chain couples TRBV7-9 to TRBJ1-6; 7 positions match TRBD1. The J segment lost 0 bases and the V segment lost 5 bases, leaving 4 bases of the junction unmatched. Germline V gives CDR1 SEHNR, CDR2 FQNEAQ (reference sequence). CDR3 length: 16 residues. CDR3 protein: CASSRQGSSYNSPLHF. CDR3 nucleotide sequence: TGTGCCAGCAGCAGACAGGGTAGCTCCTATAATTCACCCCTCCACTTT.

This chain links TRBV9 with TRBJ1-2, with 7 bases lining up with TRBD1. The V gene end was trimmed by 3 bases and the J gene end by 5 bases; junction bases not matched to a gene: 13. Per germline, CDR1 SGDLS and CDR2 YYNGEE. This CDR3 region has 16 residues. The CDR3 reads CASSATGQGLLYGYTF. The CDR3 nucleotides read TGTGCCAGCAGCGCGACAGGGCAGGGGCTCTTGTATGGCTACACCTTC.

This clone occurred a few times. This rearrangement joins TRBV7-2 to TRBJ1-5; a weak D match, TRBD1 (5 bases). V gave up 6 bases and J gave up 4 bases, with 13 bases separating them. This CDR3 spans 14 amino acids. From germline, CDR1 is SGHTA and CDR2 FQGNSA. The CDR3 protein is CASSLDSNNQPQHF. The CDR3 DNA reads as TGTGCCAGCAGTCTCGACAGCAATAATCAGCCCCAGCATTTT.

CDR3 DNA: TGTGCCAGCAGCCCCGGGTTGTCCACTGAAGCTTTCTTT. Protein product: CASSPGLSTEAFF. The rearrangement joins TRBV9 to TRBJ1-1; D ambiguous. The CDR3 contains 13 residues. V gave up 4 bases and J gave up 4 bases, with 11 bases separating them. The germline gives CDR1 SGDLS, CDR2 YYNGEE. Full variable domain (rest looked up from reference TRBV9 and TRBJ1-1): DSGVTQTPKHLITATGQRVTLRCSPRSGDLSVYWYQQSLDQGLQFLIQYYNGEERAKGNILERFSAQQFPDLHSELNLSSLELGDSALYFCASSPGLSTEAFFGQGTRLTVV.

The CDR3 here is CASSSGTSGDTQYF. CDR3 coding DNA: TGTGCCAGCAGCTCGGGGACTAGCGGAGATACGCAGTATTTT. The chain employs TRBV9 and TRBJ2-3, with 11 bases identical to TRBD2. V shed 4 bases and J 5 bases; nucleotides not matched to a gene: 3. CDR1 is SGDLS, CDR2 YYNGEE, per germline. The CDR3 runs 14 residues.

The genes are TRBV19 and TRBJ1-5; 7 bases are shared with TRBD1. Per the germline V gene, CDR1 is LNHDA and CDR2 is SQIVND (reference sequence). Trimming cost V 5 bases and J 9 bases; bases outside gene matches: 7. The CDR3 loop spans 13 amino acids. The CDR3 DNA reads as TGTGCCAGTAGTCCGACAGCAGGGGGGCCCCAGCATTTT. It translates to CASSPTAGGPQHF.

The V and J genes are TRBV15 and TRBJ1-2, with 9 positions matching TRBD1. The germline V gene encodes CDR1 LNHNV and CDR2 YYDKDF (reference sequence). The ends lost 3 bases at V and 9 bases at J; junction bases unmatched: 11. The CDR3 has 15 amino acids. The CDR3 here is CATSRMDRGPSSYTF. The CDR3 DNA reads as TGTGCCACCAGCAGGATGGACAGGGGACCCTCCAGCTACACCTTC.

The genes are TRBV19 and TRBJ1-5; the D is unclear. The CDR3 sequence is 12 residues long. The germline V gene has CDR1 LNHDA and CDR2 SQIVND (reference sequence). V gave up 6 bases and J gave up 7 bases, with 10 bases separating them. CDR3 nucleotide sequence: TGTGCCAGTAGGAGGGATGGGCAGCCCCAGCATTTT. Amino acids: CASRRDGQPQHF.

The sample holds a few counts of this clone. The chain combines TRBV7-2 with TRBJ2-1; 9 positions agree with TRBD1. The CDR3 runs 14 residues. Per the germline V gene, CDR1 is SGHTA and CDR2 is FQGNSA. V shed 10 bases, J shed 7 bases, and the junction held 11 bases outside the gene matches. The CDR3 loop reads CATGGDREINEQFF. CDR3 bases: TGTGCCACCGGAGGGGACAGGGAAATAAATGAGCAGTTCTTC.

This chain uses TRBV30 with TRBJ2-1; possibly TRBD2 for D (6 bases). Deletions cut 0 bases from V and 3 bases from J, with 9 bases between. Germline V gene lookup returns CDR1 GTSNPN and CDR2 SVGIG (reference sequence). The CDR3 covers 14 residues. CDR3 nucleotides: TGTGCCTGGAGTGTGGGGACTGGCTACAATGAGCAGTTCTTC. Residues: CAWSVGTGYNEQFF.

The gene calls are TRBV5-8 and TRBJ2-7; the match to TRBD1 covers 7 bases. The CDR3 runs to 15 residues. J gave up 6 bases and V 3 bases, and 12 bases lay outside the gene matches. In germline, CDR1 is SGHTS, CDR2 YDEGEE. The CDR3 protein is CASSWAGTASSEQYF. The DNA of the CDR3 is TGTGCCAGCAGCTGGGCCGGGACAGCATCGTCCGAGCAGTACTTC.

This chain connects TRBV27 to TRBJ1-1; the match to TRBD1 covers 7 bases. Per the germline V gene, CDR1 is MNHEY and CDR2 is SMNVEV (reference sequence). With 5 bases clipped from V and 3 bases from J, the junction kept 6 bases outside the gene matches. The CDR3 covers 14 residues. CDR3 loop: CASSLRQGYTEAFF. CDR3 coding DNA: TGTGCCAGCAGTCTACGACAGGGATACACTGAAGCTTTCTTT.